The clone carrying this T cell receptor (beta chain) came up many times. TCRdb recomputed calls from the RT-PCR reads with MiXCR, one row per CDR3 protein. Among hundreds of thousands of distinct CDR3 sequences, over 12% were seen once, and the ten largest hold roughly 3.6%. The V and J ends lost 3 bases and 1 base, in that order; junction bases with no gene match: 4. CDR3 length: 16 amino acids. This sequence originates from a female donor in good health, serving as a healthy control. Sequenced input: memory CD4+ T cells from blood. V is TRBV12-3 or TRBV12-4 and J is TRBJ2-5, with 11 bases matching TRBD2. CDR3: CASSFLAGGPQETQYF. CDR3 nucleotide sequence: TGTGCCAGCAGTTTCCTAGCGGGGGGACCCCAAGAGACCCAGTACTTC.